The source of this TCR beta chain is a study of blood T cell repertoires in COVID-19. Trimming took off 5 bases at V and 5 bases at J, with 15 bases between the two ends. Germline CDR1 and CDR2: SGHTA and FQGNSA. CDR3 size: 15 residues. As originally analysed: Using reference gene primer amplification, nucleated cell counts were estimated. The assay was immunoSEQ multiplex PCR, and TCRdb's table has in-frame clones only and misses some. V and J calls and clone size follow that table, whereas D and trimming were derived from the DNA. Among about 150,000 clones listed, more than 85% were seen once. The TCR was taken from a woman older than 75 with COVID-19, enrolled during active disease. V gene TRBV7-2 combines with J gene TRBJ2-2, with TRBD2 as a possible D gene (5 bases). Sequenced: peripheral blood. CDR3: CASSPGSGRTGELFF. In nucleotides, the CDR3 is TGTGCCAGCAGCCCGGGCAGTGGGAGAACCGGGGAGCTGTTTTTT.